This T cell receptor (beta chain) derives from a study of blood T cell repertoires in COVID-19. Study as a whole: Researchers got acute and convalescent COVID-19 samples from the United States, Italy and Spain.

In the original workflow: The authors estimated nucleated cell counts from reference gene primer amplification. The assay was immunoSEQ multiplex PCR, and TCRdb's table has in-frame clones only and misses some. That table gives V, J and clone size, and the DNA gave D and trimming. The sample yields 130,000 to 150,000 clones, approximately 90% seen once. Germline-derived CDR1 and CDR2 are MDHEN and SYDVKM. This CDR3 has 17 residues. After removal of 4 bases from V and 3 bases from J, the junction contained 14 bases not matched to a gene. Sequencing input: peripheral blood. The chain recombines TRBV28 with TRBJ1-1; 7 bases map to TRBD1. The receptor comes from a woman aged 40 to 50 with acute or convalescent COVID-19. The CDR3 is CASSSLGQVYWYTEAFF. The CDR3 DNA reads as TGTGCCAGCAGTTCCCTAGGACAGGTTTATTGGTACACTGAAGCTTTCTTT.